The 21 T cell receptor beta chains in this list originate from one sample, sequenced in a study of T cell responses to AZD1222 COVID-19 vaccine. The table came from immunoSEQ multiplex PCR; TCRdb's copy has only in-frame clones and leaves some out. The sample lists about 130,000 clones; approximately 92% were seen once. The specimen comprised peripheral blood, sampled 28 days after the second AZD1222 dose. Receptors were obtained from an adult who received the AZD1222 COVID-19 vaccine.

The chain has TRBV28 and TRBJ1-4; TRBD1 is a possible D gene (6 bases). The CDR3 runs 14 residues. Germline V CDR1 and CDR2: MDHEN, SYDVKM. Trimming shortened V by 5 bases and J by 7 bases, and 14 bases separated the two germline ends. The CDR3 sequence: CASSPGGRSEKLFF. CDR3 DNA sequence: TGTGCCAGCAGTCCCGGGGGGCGGAGTGAAAAACTGTTTTTT.

This chain joins TRBV30 and TRBJ1-2, with D unresolved. The CDR3 is 15 residues long. CDR1 is GTSNPN, CDR2 SVGIG, per germline (reference sequence). V lost 5 bases to trimming and J lost 6 bases, with 22 bases between them. In DNA form, the CDR3 reads TGTGCCTGGGAGTTAGGTGGAACGGGGAGGAATGGCTACACCTTC. Amino acid sequence: CAWELGGTGRNGYTF.

The chain links TRBV9 to TRBJ1-2; D gene ambiguous. V lost 2 bases and J 4 bases, leaving 12 bases between the germline ends. This CDR3 spans 14 amino acids. In germline, CDR1 is SGDLS, CDR2 YYNGEE. The CDR3 coding sequence is TGTGCCAGCAGCGTCCCGGGTGTAGGCTATGGCTACACCTTC. Translating it yields CASSVPGVGYGYTF.

DNA for the CDR3: TGTGCCAGCAGTGTTCAGGGGGGGACTGAAGCTTTCTTT. It specifies CASSVQGGTEAFF. The gene calls are TRBV2 and TRBJ1-1, with TRBD1 matching 7 bases. The V and J ends lost 4 bases and 5 bases, in that order; junction bases with no gene match: 4. The length of the CDR3 is 13 residues. CDR1 is SNHLY, CDR2 FYNNEI, per germline.

This chain joins TRBV4-2 and TRBJ1-1, with a weak D call TRBD1 (5 bases). The germline V gene encodes CDR1 LGHNA and CDR2 YNFKEQ. This CDR3 is built from 12 residues. Trimming left V 5 bases short and J 4 bases short, with 8 bases between. CDR3 sequence (DNA): TGTGCCAGCAGCTCCGGGGGCACTGAAGCTTTCTTT. This encodes CASSSGGTEAFF.

The DNA of the CDR3 is TGTGCCAGCAGCTTGACTGGTCTAGGGGATACGCAGTATTTT. This translates into CASSLTGLGDTQYF. The V gene is TRBV5-5, the J gene TRBJ2-3; D ambiguous. V gave up 1 base and J gave up 6 bases, with 12 bases separating them. This CDR3 comprises 14 residues. CDR1 is SGHKS, CDR2 YYEKEE, per germline (reference sequence).

The J gene is TRBJ1-5, the V gene TRBV18, with D unclear. Germline V gene data show CDR1 as KGHSH and CDR2 as LQKENI. The CDR3 totals 12 residues. The germline V and J ends were trimmed by 0 bases and 4 bases, with 1 base remaining between them. The CDR3 loop is CASSPPNQPQHF. The CDR3 nucleotides read TGTGCCAGCTCACCACCGAATCAGCCCCAGCATTTT.

The count of this clone is one. The rearrangement uses TRBV6-2 or TRBV6-3 and TRBJ1-2, with D unresolved. Germline CDR1 reads MNHEY; CDR2 reads SVGEGT. This CDR3 has 13 amino acids. Deletions cut 2 bases from V and 1 base from J, with 5 bases between. The chain's CDR3 is CASSYLFNYGYTF. The CDR3 DNA sequence: TGTGCCAGCAGTTACCTCTTTAACTATGGCTACACCTTC.

The chain carries TRBV5-4 and TRBJ2-3, with 13 nucleotides matching TRBD2. V lost 4 bases to trimming and J lost 5 bases; unmatched junction nucleotides: 13. CDR1 SGHNT and CDR2 YYREEE come from the germline V gene (reference sequence). The CDR3 consists of 18 residues. The CDR3 DNA reads TGTGCCAGCAGCCAGGGACTAGCGGGGTTGCCCACGGAAGATACGCAGTATTTT. It yields the protein CASSQGLAGLPTEDTQYF.

V usage is TRBV6-5 and J usage is TRBJ1-1; TRBD1 matches 7 bases. Germline assignment: CDR1 MNHEY and CDR2 SVGAGI. The CDR3 contains 14 residues. With V trimmed by 4 bases and J by 1 base, 3 bases remained unmatched. CDR3 protein: CASSFDRANTEAFF. CDR3 nucleotide sequence: TGTGCCAGCAGTTTTGACAGGGCGAACACTGAAGCTTTCTTT.

This chain connects TRBV27 to TRBJ1-1; D is unclear. The CDR3 consists of 15 residues. Trimming removed 2 bases from V and 3 bases from J, with 13 bases in between. The germline V gene encodes CDR1 MNHEY and CDR2 SMNVEV (reference sequence). The CDR3 region is CASSLKGVVDTEAFF. The DNA for the CDR3 is TGTGCCAGCAGTTTAAAAGGCGTGGTTGACACTGAAGCTTTCTTT.

The genes are TRBV19 and TRBJ1-3; D remains unclear. The CDR3 runs to 16 residues. The V gene's germline CDR1 is LNHDA and CDR2 SQIVND (reference sequence). Deletions cut 2 bases from V and 0 bases from J, with 11 bases between. DNA of the CDR3: TGTGCCAGTAGTATACTGATTGCGGACTCTGGAAACACCATATATTTT. Residues: CASSILIADSGNTIYF.

The chain uses TRBV2 and TRBJ2-7, with D unclear. V shed 5 bases and J shed 2 bases, with 13 bases lying between them. The CDR3 has 14 amino acids. Germline V gives CDR1 SNHLY, CDR2 FYNNEI. CDR3 nucleotides: TGTGCCAGCAGTCTGGCTCTAGGTCCCTACGAGCAGTACTTC. Translating gives CASSLALGPYEQYF.

The chain has TRBV18 and TRBJ1-2; D gene ambiguous. V lost 3 bases and J 6 bases, leaving 11 bases between the germline ends. The germline CDR1 and CDR2 sequences are KGHSH and LQKENI. There are 13 residues in the CDR3. The CDR3 DNA reads as TGTGCCAGCTCACCGGATGAGGTTCATGGCTACACCTTC. It specifies CASSPDEVHGYTF.

The gene calls are TRBV21-1 and TRBJ1-1. TRBV21-1 represents a pseudogene. The CDR3 has 11 amino acids. CDR3 nucleotides: TGTGCCAGCAGCAAACGGACTGAAGCTTTCTTT. Encoded protein: CASSKRTEAFF.

This chain joins TRBV12-3 or TRBV12-4 and TRBJ1-1; the match to TRBD1 covers 7 bases. The CDR3 is 11 amino acids. After removal of 6 bases from V and 11 bases from J, the junction contained 6 bases not matched to a gene. DNA for the CDR3: TGTGCCAGCAGCGCGGGACAGTTGGCTTTCTTT. Protein: CASSAGQLAFF.

The chain couples TRBV19 to TRBJ1-1; D is possibly TRBD1 (6 bases). The CDR3 sequence is 17 residues long. Germline loops: CDR1 LNHDA, CDR2 SQIVND (reference sequence). The germline V and J ends were trimmed by 3 bases and 1 base, with 18 bases remaining between them. CDR3 sequence: CASSILTDRSWNTEAFF. For the CDR3, the DNA is TGTGCCAGTAGTATCCTAACTGACAGGAGTTGGAACACTGAAGCTTTCTTT.

The chain couples TRBV7-2 to TRBJ1-1; 7 bases are a match to TRBD1. The CDR3 runs 13 residues. V trimming: 5 bases; J trimming: 5 bases; junction bases outside the gene matches: 5. Per the germline V gene, CDR1 is SGHTA and CDR2 is FQGNSA. CDR3 DNA sequence: TGTGCCAGCAGCAAACAGGGGTCTACTGAAGCTTTCTTT. This translates into CASSKQGSTEAFF.

This rearrangement joins TRBV18 to TRBJ2-3; no firm D call. V was shortened by 4 bases and J by 0 bases, with 8 bases between the two germline ends. The germline V gene has CDR1 KGHSH and CDR2 LQKENI. CDR3 length: 14 residues. This chain's CDR3 is CASSQGSSTDTQYF. CDR3 coding DNA: TGTGCCAGCTCACAGGGTTCCAGCACAGATACGCAGTATTTT. The whole variable domain, remainder taken from reference TRBV18 and TRBJ2-3, is NAGVMQNPRHLVRRRGQEARLRCSPMKGHSHVYWYRQLPEEGLKFMVYLQKENIIDESGMPKERFSAEFPKEGPSILRIQQVVRGDSAAYFCASSQGSSTDTQYFGPGTRLTVL.

V gene TRBV4-3 combines with J gene TRBJ1-1; tentatively, D is TRBD1 (5 bases). The germline V gene has CDR1 LGHNA and CDR2 YSLEER. CDR3 length: 15 residues. Trimming took 3 bases from V and 8 from J, leaving 19 bases between them. CDR3 nucleotide sequence: TGCGCCAGCAGCCATGCCCCGGGACTTCTATCCGAAGCTTTCTTT. Translating gives CASSHAPGLLSEAFF.

The table lists this clone with a count of one. V usage is TRBV5-6 and J usage is TRBJ1-1, with a possible D match to TRBD1 (5 bases). Germline V lookup: CDR1 SGHDT, CDR2 YYEEEE. The CDR3 has 17 residues. The V and J ends lost 2 bases and 5 bases respectively, with 22 bases between them. CDR3 in DNA: TGTGCCAGCAGCTTAAGATGGGGGGGATACTTTGGGACTGAAGCTTTCTTT. It translates to CASSLRWGGYFGTEAFF.